This TCR beta chain is drawn from a study of T cell responses to AZD1222 COVID-19 vaccine. Overall study findings and caveats: Clonal diversity was possibly underestimated, and white British individuals and females predominated among donors. All repertoire sampling was performed exclusively after the peak T cell response. Spike-spanning, vaccine-associated CD4 TCRs were dominant at 160-218 and 743-854.

Measured with immunoSEQ multiplex PCR; TCRdb has only the in-frame clones, and not every one. The table lists some 99,000 clones, 88% of them singletons. This CDR3 is 14 amino acids long. V lost 4 bases to trimming and J lost 8 bases; unmatched junction nucleotides: 4. The germline V gene has CDR1 MNHEY and CDR2 SVGAGI. This clone came up once. The antigen is not known. Whether given at about 4 or about 12 weeks, second doses were pooled. This specimen was peripheral blood, taken 28 days after the second AZD1222 dose. The genes are TRBV6-5 and TRBJ2-1; 11 positions agree with TRBD2. The sequence was collected from an adult who received the AZD1222 COVID-19 vaccine. CDR3 sequence: CASSLLAGVHEQFF. The CDR3 DNA follows: TGTGCCAGCAGTTTACTAGCGGGAGTTCATGAGCAGTTCTTC.